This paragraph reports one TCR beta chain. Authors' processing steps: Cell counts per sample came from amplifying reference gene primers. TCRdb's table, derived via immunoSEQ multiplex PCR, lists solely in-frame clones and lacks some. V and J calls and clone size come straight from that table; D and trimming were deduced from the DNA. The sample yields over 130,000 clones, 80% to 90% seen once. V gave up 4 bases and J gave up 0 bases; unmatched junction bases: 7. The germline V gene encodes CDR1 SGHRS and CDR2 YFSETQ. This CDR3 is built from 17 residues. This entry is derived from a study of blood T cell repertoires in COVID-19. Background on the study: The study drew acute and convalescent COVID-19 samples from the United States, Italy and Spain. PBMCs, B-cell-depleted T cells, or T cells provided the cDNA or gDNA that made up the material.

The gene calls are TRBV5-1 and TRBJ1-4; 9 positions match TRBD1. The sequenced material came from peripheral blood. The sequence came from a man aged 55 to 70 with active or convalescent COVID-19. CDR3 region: CASSVGQGFATNEKLFF. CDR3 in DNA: TGCGCCAGCAGCGTGGGACAGGGATTTGCAACTAATGAAAAACTGTTTTTT.